The entry below gives a single T cell receptor beta chain sequence along with its context. At one end the junction does not follow the germline gene, possibly because of a read error. The data stem from a study of T cell repertoires in cytomegalovirus infection. Study at large: A matching HLA type, together with CMV infection, was signaled by public TCR beta signatures.

TCRdb analysed the reads with MiXCR anew, one entry per CDR3 protein. The table includes 150,000 to 200,000 distinct CDR3 sequences, approximately 30% detected once. Germline CDR1 and CDR2: SGHKS and YYEKEE (reference sequence). The length of the CDR3 is 13 residues. The gene calls are TRBV5-5 and TRBJ1-1, with D tentatively TRBD1 (6 bases). The sample taken for sequencing was PBMCs. The source of this sequence is a human donor in good health (CMV status not recorded). Some clones in this sample may be carry-over from other donors' samples. The CDR3 bases are TGTGCCAGCAGCTTGAATGCAGGGGACTTCTCCCAATTT. Translating gives CASSLNAGDFSQF.